This T cell receptor beta chain was identified during a study of cytomegalovirus exposure and HLA in healthy donors. Only in-frame clones appear in the TCRdb table, and some are missing; sequencing was by immunoSEQ multiplex PCR. This table holds about 330,000 clones, more than 80% found once. Germline V gene sequence: CDR1 SNHLY, CDR2 FYNNEI. After removal of 8 bases from V and 15 bases from J, the junction contained 19 bases not matched to a gene. This CDR3 has 15 residues. Of note for this clone: Its specificity is not known.

Study-wide results and caveats: Cytomegalovirus association was assigned to about 150 TCR beta chains. In vitro assays verified that three CMV-associated chains recognized CMV antigens specifically.

V usage is TRBV2 and J usage is TRBJ2-1, with 10 bases identical to TRBD2. Sequenced material: PBMCs. This clonotype was obtained from a young woman in good health and CMV-seronegative. CDR3 in amino acids: CASDFDGGLAGDAFF. CDR3 DNA sequence: TGTGCCAGCGATTTCGACGGGGGTCTAGCGGGAGATGCGTTCTTC.